These T cell receptor beta chains were read from a single sample in a study of CD8+ T cells in alopecia areata. The repertoire was sequenced with immunoSEQ multiplex PCR; TCRdb's copy has only in-frame clones and lacks some. The profile covers around 97,000 clones, with around 60% appearing a single time and roughly 9% taken by the ten largest. The specimen sequenced was CD4+ T cells sorted from blood. Every receptor here comes from a human donor in good health. The CDR3 runs from the conserved cysteine through the conserved F or W. The D gene is left open where the match is weak. Clone size appears in some rows only: once, few, many, or a class for an expanded clone.

V,size,J,D,DNA,CDR3
TRBV21-1,few,TRBJ2-5,NA,TGTGCCAGCAGCCTTCCCGGGACAGTTATGCAGTACCAAGAGACCCAGTACTTC,CASSLPGTVMQYQETQYF
TRBV5-1,NA,TRBJ2-3,NA,TGCGCCAGCAGCTTTTACGTTAGCACAGATACGCAGTATTTT,CASSFYVSTDTQYF
TRBV30,NA,TRBJ2-2,NA,TGTGCCTTTTGGGGAGTCCGTTTCGCCGGGGAGCTGTTTTTT,CAFWGVRFAGELFF
TRBV27,few,TRBJ2-3,TRBD1,TGTGCCAGCAGTTTGGACAGGGACACAGATACGCAGTATTTT,CASSLDRDTDTQYF
TRBV23-1,NA,TRBJ2-3,NA,TGCGCCAGCAGTACTGTGTCCGAGGGGGTCTTAACAGATACGCAGTATTTT,CASSTVSEGVLTDTQYF
TRBV5-6,NA,TRBJ1-2,TRBD1,TGTGCCAGCAGCCGGACCGGGACAGGGACTAACTATGGCTACACCTTC,CASSRTGTGTNYGYTF
TRBV29-1,NA,TRBJ2-3,TRBD2,TGCAGCGTTGAACCCTTGGGACTACCCACGAATACGCAGTATTTT,CSVEPLGLPTNTQYF
TRBV7-9,NA,TRBJ2-7,NA,TGTGCCAGCAGCTTAGTTATGGACGAGCAGTACTTC,CASSLVMDEQYF
TRBV5-6,NA,TRBJ2-1,NA,TGTGCCAGCAGCTTTCCCACAAGCTACAATGAGCAGTTCTTC,CASSFPTSYNEQFF
TRBV7-2,NA,TRBJ2-7,NA,TGTGCCAGCAGCTTAGCTATCGCCTACGAGCAGTACTTC,CASSLAIAYEQYF
TRBV5-6,NA,TRBJ1-1,TRBD1,TGTGCCAGCAGCTGGGGACAGGGCCAGGCTGAAGCTTTCTTT,CASSWGQGQAEAFF
TRBV29-1,NA,TRBJ1-1,NA,TGCAGCTCCCAGCAGAACACTGAAGCTTTCTTT,CSSQQNTEAFF
TRBV29-1,NA,TRBJ2-5,TRBD2,TGCAGCGTTGAACTGGCTAGCGGACAAGAGACCCAGTACTTC,CSVELASGQETQYF
TRBV25-1,few,TRBJ1-2,NA,TGTGCCAGCAGTGACGCCCTGGGCTCTAACTATGGCTACACCTTC,CASSDALGSNYGYTF
TRBV5-1,NA,TRBJ1-1,NA,TGCGCCAGCAGCTCCGGCGGGACTGAAGCTTTCTTT,CASSSGGTEAFF
TRBV7-9,NA,TRBJ2-1,TRBD1,TGTGCCAGCAGCTTAAGTGGGACAGCTTTGGGGAATGAGCAGTTCTTC,CASSLSGTALGNEQFF
TRBV19,NA,TRBJ2-1,NA,TGTGCCAGTAGTACCACGGGGGACTCCTACAATGAGCAGTTCTTC,CASSTTGDSYNEQFF
TRBV28,NA,TRBJ1-5,NA,TGTGCCAGCAGTCCGGGAGGGAGGAATCAGCCCCAGCATTTT,CASSPGGRNQPQHF
TRBV25-1,NA,TRBJ2-3,NA,TGTGCCAGCAGTGAAGGGAGAAACACAGATACGCAGTATTTT,CASSEGRNTDTQYF
TRBV15,few,TRBJ1-5,NA,TGTGCCACCAGCCCCCTTAAAGGACAGCCCCAGCATTTT,CATSPLKGQPQHF
TRBV28,few,TRBJ2-7,NA,TGTGCCAGCAACCGGGGCCTATACGAGCAGTACTTC,CASNRGLYEQYF
TRBV4-1,NA,TRBJ2-6,NA,TGCGCCAGCAGCCGCGGGTTTGCTGGGGCCAACGTCCTGACTTTC,CASSRGFAGANVLTF
TRBV7-2,NA,TRBJ2-1,TRBD2,TGTGCCAGCAGCTTAGTGGCGGGGGTCAATGAGCAGTTCTTC,CASSLVAGVNEQFF
TRBV7-9,NA,TRBJ2-4,TRBD1,TGTGCCAGCAGCCTGGGGGACAGGGCCATTCAGTACTTC,CASSLGDRAIQYF
TRBV30,NA,TRBJ1-5,TRBD1,TGTGCCTGGAGTGCTCCGGGACAGTCTGGCAATCAGCCCCAGCATTTT,CAWSAPGQSGNQPQHF
TRBV5-1,NA,TRBJ2-1,NA,TGCGCCAGCAGATACGCGGACGGGAATGAGCAGTTCTTC,CASRYADGNEQFF
TRBV28,NA,TRBJ2-7,NA,TGTGCCAGCAGTTGGGGACACGGACCCTACGAGCAGTACTTC,CASSWGHGPYEQYF
TRBV6-1,NA,TRBJ2-3,NA,TGTGCCAGTGCAGGTCACCCTCTGCCTACGCAGTATTTT,CASAGHPLPTQYF
TRBV28,NA,TRBJ1-5,TRBD1,TGTGCCAGTTATGGGACAGGGCCTCCGGGCAATCAGCCCCAGCATTTT,CASYGTGPPGNQPQHF
TRBV5-1,few,TRBJ1-1,NA,TGCGCCAGCAGCGCTTGGACTGCAATGAACACTGAAGCTTTCTTT,CASSAWTAMNTEAFF